This T cell receptor (beta chain) was profiled in a study of shared clonotypes between healthy human individuals (dated by TCRdb to 2020 to 2021). Broadly, across the study: A couple of women and a few men aged 18 to 49 years were included in the cohort. For each donor, CD4 naive and CD4 memory were each run on three plates, CD8 naive on two plates, and CD8 memory on one plate. The study deeply sequenced blood TCR repertoires of several healthy adults to estimate repertoire size and the extent of clonotype sharing between individuals. To increase sequencing depth and limit assay-specific biases, different laboratories used diverse techniques to prepare libraries and sequence TCR repertoires. Leukapheresis yielded between about 0.9 and 8.9 billion PBMCs per donor. What the research found in general, with its limitations: Even with the large sequencing depth, rarefaction of the sorted-subset datasets indicated that sequencing was incomplete. Based on pairwise subsampling, the degree of clonotype sharing among donors was expected to be affected by sequencing depth. Across a handful of donors, approximately 5% of naive CD4, roughly 3.4% of naive CD8, under 2.5% of memory CD4, and around 0.4% of memory CD8 clonotypes were shared. Estimated clonotype richness was generally larger for naive than for memory subsets. Because the study included only a small number of donors, the genetic and exposure-history diversity represented was limited. Sampling was restricted to blood, and TCR repertoires in tissues likely differ from the TCR repertoires found in blood. Compared with non-shared clonotypes, clonotypes shared by all four sorted-subset donors had higher generation probabilities.

CD8 naive samples consisted of CD45RO-negative cells that were positively selected for CCR7, yielding a CD45RA+CCR7+ population without TemRA cells. The donors were healthy, HIV-negative adults with no recently reported acute infections or vaccinations. Every donor was a Caucasian adult living in Nashville, Tennessee, USA. Blood was obtained by leukapheresis, after which PBMCs were separated by Ficoll-Histopaque density gradient centrifugation and cryopreserved in liquid nitrogen vapor phase. Purity and quantity of every magnetically sorted T cell population were checked by analytical flow cytometry. Genomic DNA was isolated from every sorted fraction and measured by UV absorbance on a Nanodrop 2000c. V is cut back by 4 bases and J by 3 bases, with 5 bases in the junction unmatched. According to the germline V gene (reference sequence), CDR1 reads SGHKS and CDR2 reads YYEKEE. The CDR3 covers 15 residues, taking in both the cysteine and the phenylalanine. Just the 45-base CDR3 DNA is kept, in frame starting at base 1.

TCR CDR3 regions were amplified from genomic DNA by multiplex PCR using the deep immunoSEQ assay. Genomic DNA extracted from each cell subset was distributed evenly over all wells of several immunoSEQ 96-well plates, and each plate served as one replicate. For sorted subsets, each replicate PCR was loaded with 200 to 250 ng genomic DNA, equivalent to 25,000 to 35,000 T cell genomes. The purified libraries were quantified using a Qubit 3.0 fluorometer, sized with a Bioanalyzer 2100, and then quantified again using the KAPA Library Quantification kit. Every immunoSEQ 96-well plate was sequenced on a dedicated single-read 150-cycle Illumina NextSeq 550 flow cell. In the paper's pipeline: Because the immunoSEQ output held only junctional sequences and lacked quality scores, the filtering could not match the filtering applied to full-length reads. To assign V/J genes and CDR3, sequences were annotated against IMGT germline references using PyIR, a Python wrapper for IgBLAST v1.9. Reads were removed for weak V/J assignments (E-value above 1e-6), missing CDR3, stop codons, out-of-frame junctions, or ambiguous translated residues. A V3J clonotype was defined by an identical inferred V gene, J gene, and CDR3 amino acid sequence. The percentage overlap between two repertoires was calculated by dividing the number of shared unique clonotypes by the size of the smaller repertoire. Three approaches were used to assess repertoire richness: RTK rarefaction, the Chao1 estimator, and Recon v2.1 estimates of unobserved clonotypes. Generation probabilities for all TCRbeta clonotypes obtained by the gDNA method from a handful of donors were computed using OLGA. TCRdb took this table from immuneACCESS and kept in-frame rearrangements with V and J called. Such tables lack part of the clones; where checked against another copy, unresolved V genes explain under half of the gap, and the rest is unexplained. V, J and clone size are taken as reported in that table, and D and trimming were inferred from the DNA itself. The sample yields around 640,000 clones; 95% to 96% were counted once. About 0.12% of the sample is held by the ten biggest clonotypes.

Worth noting for this clone: Its antigen has not been determined. It has no much larger one-base neighbor in the sample; base qualities were not kept.

The V gene is TRBV5-5 and the J gene is TRBJ1-3, and 9 junctional nucleotides match TRBD1. The TCR was taken from a woman younger than 45 in good health. The sample comprised naive CD8+ T cells sorted from blood. The cell subset or site label corresponds to: CD45RA+CCR7+. The CDR3 corresponds to CASSTDRGGGNTIYF. Read as DNA, the sequence is TGTGCCAGCAGCACGGACAGGGGTGGTGGAAACACCATATATTTT. Where the CDR3 stops, the reference TRBV5-5 and TRBJ1-3 genes take over; the full variable domain is DAGVTQSPTHLIKTRGQQVTLRCSPISGHKSVSWYQQVLGQGPQFIFQYYEKEERGRGNFPDRFSARQFPNYSSELNVNALLLGDSALYLCASSTDRGGGNTIYFGEGSWLTVV.